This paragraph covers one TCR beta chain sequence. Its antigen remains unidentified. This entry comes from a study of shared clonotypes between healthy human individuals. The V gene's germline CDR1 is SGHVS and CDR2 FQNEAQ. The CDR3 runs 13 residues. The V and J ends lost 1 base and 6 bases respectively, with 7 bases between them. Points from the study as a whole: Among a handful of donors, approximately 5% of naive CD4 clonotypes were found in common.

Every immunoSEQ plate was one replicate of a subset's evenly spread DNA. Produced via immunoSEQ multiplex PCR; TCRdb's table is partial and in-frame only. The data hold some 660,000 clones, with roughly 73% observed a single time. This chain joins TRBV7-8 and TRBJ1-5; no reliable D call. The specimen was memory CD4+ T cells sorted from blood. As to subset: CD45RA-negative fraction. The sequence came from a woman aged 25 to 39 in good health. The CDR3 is CASSLESFQPQHF. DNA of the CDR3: TGTGCCAGCAGCTTAGAGTCATTTCAGCCCCAGCATTTT.